The 23 T cell receptor beta chains listed next were all sequenced from one sample in a study of shared clonotypes between healthy human individuals. Positive CCR7 selection of CD45RO-negative cells yielded the naive CD8 cells, and terminally differentiated effector memory CD45RA+ cells were excluded. Sequencing was performed with immunoSEQ multiplex PCR; in TCRdb, only in-frame clones are kept and a portion is missing. The table shows roughly 810,000 clones, with approximately 96% occurring only once. The sequenced sample consisted of naive CD8+ T cells sorted from blood. The origin of the receptors is a man aged 30 to 45 in good health.

This chain links TRBV6-6 with TRBJ2-1; D unclear. The CDR3 length is 13 residues. V was clipped by 4 bases and J by 5 bases, with 9 bases between them. CDR1 is MNHNY and CDR2 is SVGAGI in the germline V gene (reference sequence). The DNA for the CDR3 is TGTGCCAGCAGTTCCGAGACCCACAATGAGCAGTTCTTC. Its protein product is CASSSETHNEQFF.

The rearrangement links TRBV4-1 to TRBJ2-1, with TRBD1 as a possible D gene (6 bases). This CDR3 comprises 14 residues. Germline V gene sequence: CDR1 MGHRA, CDR2 YSYEKL. Trimming took 2 bases from V and 3 from J, leaving 8 bases between them. The CDR3 sequence is CASSQTGLYNEQFF. CDR3 sequence (DNA): TGCGCCAGCAGCCAAACAGGGCTCTACAATGAGCAGTTCTTC.

The J gene is TRBJ2-1, the V gene TRBV9; 7 bases agree with TRBD1. There are 16 residues in the CDR3. Unmatched junction bases numbered 9, after V lost 3 bases and J lost 3 bases. Germline V gives CDR1 SGDLS, CDR2 YYNGEE. The CDR3, as DNA: TGTGCCAGCAGCGAGGTTGTTACAGGGGTCTACAATGAGCAGTTCTTC. It codes for CASSEVVTGVYNEQFF. Full variable domain (outside the CDR3, taken from reference TRBV9 and TRBJ2-1): DSGVTQTPKHLITATGQRVTLRCSPRSGDLSVYWYQQSLDQGLQFLIQYYNGEERAKGNILERFSAQQFPDLHSELNLSSLELGDSALYFCASSEVVTGVYNEQFFGPGTRLTVL.

Comment on this clone: This CDR3 is also generated by other DNA sequences in the sample. The chain uses TRBV4-3 and TRBJ2-7; perhaps TRBD1 as D (5 bases). The germline CDR1 and CDR2 sequences are LGHNA and YSLEER. This CDR3 spans 14 amino acids. V was shortened by 0 bases and J by 5 bases, with 11 bases between the two germline ends. The CDR3 DNA is TGCGCCAGCAGCCAAGACTCCAGGGCCCACGAGCAGTACTTC. It translates to CASSQDSRAHEQYF.

The V and J genes are TRBV10-3 and TRBJ2-2, with D unclear. V lost 2 bases and J lost 3, with 4 bases in between. The CDR3 is made up of 13 amino acids. CDR1 is ENHRY and CDR2 is SYGVKD in the germline V gene. DNA for the CDR3: TGTGCCATCAGTGAGAGTGACACCGGGGAGCTGTTTTTT. Translation: CAISESDTGELFF.

This rearrangement joins TRBV4-3 to TRBJ2-1; TRBD1 aligns across 11 bases. The V and J ends lost 0 bases and 7 bases, in that order; junction bases with no gene match: 8. The CDR3 loop spans 17 amino acids. CDR1 and CDR2 (germline): LGHNA, YSLEER. The CDR3: CASSQEPRTGGLNEQFF. Written as DNA, the CDR3 is TGCGCCAGCAGCCAAGAGCCCCGGACAGGGGGCTTAAATGAGCAGTTCTTC.

This chain joins TRBV6-1 and TRBJ2-7; 8 positions agree with TRBD1. Per the germline V gene, CDR1 is MNHNS and CDR2 is SASEGT. The V and J ends lost 6 bases and 1 base, in that order; junction bases with no gene match: 8. The CDR3 loop spans 15 amino acids. CDR3 protein: CASSSWDRPSYEQYF. CDR3 nucleotide sequence: TGTGCCAGCAGCTCTTGGGACAGGCCTTCCTACGAGCAGTACTTC.

CDR3 residues: CASSSTGFYEQYF. The CDR3 DNA sequence: TGTGCCAGCAGCTCGACAGGGTTCTACGAGCAGTACTTC. The chain uses TRBV7-9 and TRBJ2-7; 7 bases agree with TRBD1. CDR3 length: 13 amino acids. The germline V gene encodes CDR1 SEHNR and CDR2 FQNEAQ (reference sequence). V dropped 4 bases and J dropped 3; count of bases not matched to a gene: 3.

This chain connects TRBV4-1 to TRBJ1-3, with 11 nucleotides matching TRBD1. Unmatched junction bases numbered 13, after V lost 4 bases and J lost 8 bases. This CDR3 region has 17 residues. Germline CDR1 and CDR2: MGHRA and YSYEKL. CDR3 region: CASSPWTGGAEGDTIYF. In DNA, the CDR3 is TGCGCCAGCAGCCCTTGGACAGGGGGCGCAGAAGGGGACACCATATATTTT.

In its sample, this clone was seen once. The chain joins TRBV28 to TRBJ2-1; D gene uncertain. Germline-derived CDR1 and CDR2 are MDHEN and SYDVKM. Deletions cut 5 bases from V and 5 bases from J, with 10 bases between. This CDR3 is built from 13 residues. This CDR3 is CASSPPPNNEQFF. The CDR3 nucleotides read TGTGCCAGCAGTCCCCCCCCTAACAATGAGCAGTTCTTC.

This chain joins TRBV6-1 and TRBJ1-5; D may be TRBD1 (5 bases). Germline V gives CDR1 MNHNS, CDR2 SASEGT. V dropped 3 bases and J dropped 7 bases, with 22 bases sitting between them. The CDR3 spans 17 residues. CDR3 nucleotide sequence: TGTGCCAGCAGTGACCTACGGGTCCGGGGCAGGGCGCAGCCCCAGCATTTT. It encodes CASSDLRVRGRAQPQHF.

The J gene is TRBJ1-2, the V gene TRBV7-2; no firm D call. CDR1 is SGHTA and CDR2 is FQGNSA in the germline V gene. The CDR3 totals 15 residues. The ends were cut back, 2 bases at V and 0 bases at J, with 10 bases in the middle. The CDR3, as DNA: TGTGCCAGCAGCTTATGGGGTTCAGCTAACTATGGCTACACCTTC. Its translation is CASSLWGSANYGYTF.

The J gene is TRBJ2-7, the V gene TRBV9; 10 nucleotides line up with TRBD2. This CDR3 spans 15 amino acids. Germline V CDR1 and CDR2: SGDLS, YYNGEE. J gave up 6 bases and V 4 bases, and 10 bases lay outside the gene matches. CDR3 nucleotide sequence: TGTGCCAGCAGCCCAAGCGGGAGGGCCCCCCTCGAGCAGTACTTC. It encodes CASSPSGRAPLEQYF. The variable domain in full, completed from reference TRBV9 and TRBJ2-7, reads DSGVTQTPKHLITATGQRVTLRCSPRSGDLSVYWYQQSLDQGLQFLIQYYNGEERAKGNILERFSAQQFPDLHSELNLSSLELGDSALYFCASSPSGRAPLEQYFGPGTRLTVT.

The chain is built from TRBV7-9 and TRBJ2-7; possible D gene TRBD2, 6 bases. This CDR3 is 11 amino acids long. The V gene lost 8 bases and the J gene lost 6 bases, with 11 bases spanning the gap. Germline CDR1 SEHNR, CDR2 FQNEAQ (reference sequence). The CDR3: CASGGGLEQYF. The CDR3 region has the DNA TGTGCCAGCGGGGGAGGTCTCGAGCAGTACTTC.

This chain links TRBV2 with TRBJ2-1; D is ambiguous. Trimming stripped 3 bases from V and 6 bases from J, with 21 bases between. This CDR3 has 17 residues. CDR1 SNHLY and CDR2 FYNNEI come from the germline V gene. CDR3: CASSDWGGPDRFNEQFF. CDR3 in DNA: TGTGCCAGCAGTGATTGGGGTGGACCGGATCGGTTCAATGAGCAGTTCTTC.

The genes are TRBV14 and TRBJ2-7, with 7 bases that match TRBD1. Germline CDR1 and CDR2: SGHDN and FVKESK. V lost 0 bases and J lost 7; bases outside the gene matches: 3. CDR3 length: 13 residues. Written as DNA, the CDR3 is TGTGCCAGCAGCCAAGATTGGGGACAGGAGCAGTACTTC. Its translation: CASSQDWGQEQYF.

The rearrangement links TRBV25-1 to TRBJ2-2, with unresolved D. The germline gives CDR1 MGHDK, CDR2 SYGVNS. V dropped 3 bases and J dropped 6 bases, with 8 bases sitting between them. There are 13 residues in the CDR3. CDR3 in DNA: TGTGCCAGCAGTGACATGGTGGCCGGGGAGCTGTTTTTT. Protein product: CASSDMVAGELFF.

The chain recombines TRBV4-1 with TRBJ2-7; 14 bases agree with TRBD2. With V trimmed by 3 bases and J by 6 bases, 4 bases remained unmatched. CDR1 is MGHRA, CDR2 YSYEKL, per germline. The CDR3 spans 15 residues. For the CDR3, the DNA is TGCGCCAGCAGCCACCCAGGACTAGCGGGAGGCGAGCAGTACTTC. Protein: CASSHPGLAGGEQYF.

This chain uses TRBV27 with TRBJ2-7; D is uncertain. Germline V gives CDR1 MNHEY, CDR2 SMNVEV (reference sequence). Trimming stripped 2 bases from V and 5 bases from J, with 19 bases between. The CDR3 consists of 16 residues. The DNA of the CDR3 is TGTGCCAGCAGTTTAAACCGCCTGCGTAAGGGAAACGAGCAGTACTTC. Its protein is CASSLNRLRKGNEQYF.

The chain uses TRBV15 and TRBJ2-3; maybe TRBD2 (6 bases). Deletions cut 0 bases from V and 5 bases from J, with 15 bases between. The CDR3 runs to 16 residues. Germline CDR1 is LNHNV and CDR2 is YYDKDF (reference sequence). The CDR3 DNA follows: TGTGCCACCAGCAGAGATTCGGGAGAAGTATTAGATACGCAGTATTTT. It yields the protein CATSRDSGEVLDTQYF.

The rearrangement joins TRBV10-3 to TRBJ2-5; D is undetermined. V lost 2 bases to trimming and J lost 3 bases, with 10 bases between them. The CDR3 contains 14 residues. Germline CDR1 and CDR2: ENHRY and SYGVKD. DNA of the CDR3: TGTGCCATCAGTGAGGACGAGGTAAAAGAGACCCAGTACTTC. Protein product: CAISEDEVKETQYF.

The rearrangement links TRBV2 to TRBJ1-4; 9 bases line up with TRBD1. With 2 bases clipped from V and 7 bases from J, the junction kept 5 bases outside the gene matches. Per the germline V gene, CDR1 is SNHLY and CDR2 is FYNNEI. The CDR3 length is 15 residues. CDR3 in amino acids: CASSESVTGGEKLFF. The DNA of the CDR3 is TGTGCCAGCAGTGAATCTGTGACAGGGGGTGAAAAACTGTTTTTT.

The V and J genes are TRBV5-1 and TRBJ2-3; 7 positions agree with TRBD2. This CDR3 has 16 amino acids. Losses at the gene ends were 2 bases for V and 0 bases for J; bases not matched to a gene: 6. CDR1 is SGHRS and CDR2 is YFSETQ in the germline V gene. This CDR3 reads CASSFRGRESTDTQYF. The DNA of the CDR3 is TGCGCCAGCAGCTTTAGAGGGCGGGAGAGCACAGATACGCAGTATTTT. Drawing the rest from reference TRBV5-1 and TRBJ2-3, the complete variable domain is KAGVTQTPRYLIKTRGQQVTLSCSPISGHRSVSWYQQTPGQGLQFLFEYFSETQRNKGNFPGRFSGRQFSNSRSEMNVSTLELGDSALYLCASSFRGRESTDTQYFGPGTRLTVL.